This TCR beta chain was sequenced for a study of shared clonotypes between healthy human individuals. CD45RO-negative, CCR7-positively selected cells formed the naive CD8 fraction, excluding terminally differentiated effector memory CD45RA+ cells. Study-level points and caveats: In having few donors, the study represented limited genetic and exposure-history diversity. Naive subsets usually exceeded memory subsets in estimated richness.

Of note for this clone: As yet, its antigen is unknown.

Measured with immunoSEQ multiplex PCR; TCRdb has only the in-frame clones, and not every one. The sample consists of approximately 2,000,000 clones, over 85% of them appearing once. V was shortened by 8 bases and J by 6 bases, with 8 bases between the two germline ends. This CDR3 is 11 amino acids long. Germline V gene lookup returns CDR1 LNHNV and CDR2 YYDKDF (reference sequence). What was sequenced was naive CD8+ T cells from PBMCs. The clonotype comes from a young man in good health. Some clones in this sample may be carry-over from other donors' samples. The genes are TRBV15 and TRBJ1-5; D is ambiguous. The CDR3 DNA follows: TGTGCCACCGGGGAAACTCAGCCCCAGCATTTT. Translating gives CATGETQPQHF.